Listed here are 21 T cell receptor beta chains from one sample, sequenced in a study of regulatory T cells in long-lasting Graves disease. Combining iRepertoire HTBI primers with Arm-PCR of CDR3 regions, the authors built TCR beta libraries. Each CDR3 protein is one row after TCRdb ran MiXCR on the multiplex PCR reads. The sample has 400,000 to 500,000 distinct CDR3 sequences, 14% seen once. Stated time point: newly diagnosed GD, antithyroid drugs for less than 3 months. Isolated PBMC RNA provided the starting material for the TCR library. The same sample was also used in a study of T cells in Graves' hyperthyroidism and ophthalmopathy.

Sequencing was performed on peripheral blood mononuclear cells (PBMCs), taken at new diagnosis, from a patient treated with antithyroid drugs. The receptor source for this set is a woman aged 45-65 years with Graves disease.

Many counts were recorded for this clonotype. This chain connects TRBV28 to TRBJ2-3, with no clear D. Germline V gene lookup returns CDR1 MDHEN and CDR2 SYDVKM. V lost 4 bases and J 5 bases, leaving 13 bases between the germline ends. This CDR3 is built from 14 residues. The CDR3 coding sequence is TGTGCCAGCAGTTCACAAGATAGTTTAGATACGCAGTATTTT. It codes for CASSSQDSLDTQYF.

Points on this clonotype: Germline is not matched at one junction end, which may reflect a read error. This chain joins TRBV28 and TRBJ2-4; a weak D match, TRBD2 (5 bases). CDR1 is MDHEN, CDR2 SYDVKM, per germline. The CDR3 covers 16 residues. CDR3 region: CASRPHRGLAKNTQYF. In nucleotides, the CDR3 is TGTGCCAGCAGACCTCATAGAGGGCTAGCCAAAAACACTCAGTACTTC.

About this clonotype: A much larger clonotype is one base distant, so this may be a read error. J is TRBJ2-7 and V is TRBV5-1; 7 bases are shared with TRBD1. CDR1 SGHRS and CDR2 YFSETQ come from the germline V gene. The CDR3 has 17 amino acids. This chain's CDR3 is CASSLAPHRGRDYERYF. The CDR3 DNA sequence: TGCGCCAGCAGCTTGGCCCCCCACAGGGGCCGTGACTACGAGCGGTACTTC.

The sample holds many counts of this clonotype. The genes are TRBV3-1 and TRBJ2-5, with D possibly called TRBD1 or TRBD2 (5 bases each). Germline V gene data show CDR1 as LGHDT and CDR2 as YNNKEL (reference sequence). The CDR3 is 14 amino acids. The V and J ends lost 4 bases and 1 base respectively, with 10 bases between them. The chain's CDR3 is CASSPGGGQETQYF. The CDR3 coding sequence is TGTGCCAGCAGCCCCGGTGGGGGCCAAGAGACCCAGTACTTC.

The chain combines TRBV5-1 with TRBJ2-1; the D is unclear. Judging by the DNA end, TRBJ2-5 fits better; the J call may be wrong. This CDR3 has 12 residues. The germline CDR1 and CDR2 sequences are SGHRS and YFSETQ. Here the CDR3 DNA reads TGCGCCAGCAGCTGGAACCAAGAGACCCAGTACTTC. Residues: CASSWNQETQYF.

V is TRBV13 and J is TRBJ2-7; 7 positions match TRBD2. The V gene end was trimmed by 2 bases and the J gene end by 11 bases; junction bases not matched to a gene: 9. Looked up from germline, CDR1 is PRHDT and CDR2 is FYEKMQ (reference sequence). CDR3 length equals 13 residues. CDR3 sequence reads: CASSLTWGGRKYF. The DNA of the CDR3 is TGTGCCAGCAGCTTAACATGGGGGGGGAGGAAGTACTTC.

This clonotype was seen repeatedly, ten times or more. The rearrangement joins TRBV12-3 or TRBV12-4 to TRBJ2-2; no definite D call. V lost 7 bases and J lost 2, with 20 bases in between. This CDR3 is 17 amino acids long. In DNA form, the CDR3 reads TGTGCCAGCACCTCACCCCGGGCCGCTATAAACACCGGGGAGCTGTTTTTT. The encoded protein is CASTSPRAAINTGELFF.

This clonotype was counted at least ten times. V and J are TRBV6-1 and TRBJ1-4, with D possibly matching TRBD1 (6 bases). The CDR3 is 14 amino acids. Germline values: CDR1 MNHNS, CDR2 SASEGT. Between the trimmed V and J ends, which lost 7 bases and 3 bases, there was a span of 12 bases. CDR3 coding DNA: TGTGCCAGCACCGGATGGGGGCCTAATGAAAAACTGTTTTTT. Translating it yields CASTGWGPNEKLFF.

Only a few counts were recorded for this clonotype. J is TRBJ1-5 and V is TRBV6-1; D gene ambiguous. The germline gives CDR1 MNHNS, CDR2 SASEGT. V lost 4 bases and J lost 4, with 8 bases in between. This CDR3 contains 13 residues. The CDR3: CASSGGSNQPQHF. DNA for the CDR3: TGTGCCAGCAGTGGGGGTTCTAATCAGCCCCAGCATTTT.

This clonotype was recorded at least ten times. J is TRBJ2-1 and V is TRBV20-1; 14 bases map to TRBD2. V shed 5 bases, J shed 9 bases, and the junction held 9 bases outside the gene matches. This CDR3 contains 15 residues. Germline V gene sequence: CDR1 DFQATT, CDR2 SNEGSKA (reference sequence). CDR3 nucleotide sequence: TGCAGTGCTTTCGGGACTAGCGGGAGTATTGGTGAGCAGTTCTTC. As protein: CSAFGTSGSIGEQFF.

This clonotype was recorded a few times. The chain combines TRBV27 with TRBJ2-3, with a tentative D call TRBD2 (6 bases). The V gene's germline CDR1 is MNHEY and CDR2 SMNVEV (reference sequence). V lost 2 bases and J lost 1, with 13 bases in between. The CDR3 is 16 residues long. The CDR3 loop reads CASSLEGRQGTDTQYF. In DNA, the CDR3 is TGTGCCAGCAGTTTAGAGGGGAGGCAGGGCACAGATACGCAGTATTTT.

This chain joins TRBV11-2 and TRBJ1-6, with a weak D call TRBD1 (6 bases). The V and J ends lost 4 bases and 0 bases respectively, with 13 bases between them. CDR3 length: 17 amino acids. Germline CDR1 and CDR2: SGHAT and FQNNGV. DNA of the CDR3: TGTGCCAGCAGCTATACCACAGGGTCCTCCTATAATTCACCCCTCCACTTT. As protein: CASSYTTGSSYNSPLHF.

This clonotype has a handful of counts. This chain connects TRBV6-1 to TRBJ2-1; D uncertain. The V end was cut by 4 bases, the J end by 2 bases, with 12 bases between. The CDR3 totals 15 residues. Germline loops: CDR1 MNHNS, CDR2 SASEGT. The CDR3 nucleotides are TGTGCCAGCAGTGGAGCAGGTCGAACCTACAATGAGCAGTTCTTC. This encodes CASSGAGRTYNEQFF.

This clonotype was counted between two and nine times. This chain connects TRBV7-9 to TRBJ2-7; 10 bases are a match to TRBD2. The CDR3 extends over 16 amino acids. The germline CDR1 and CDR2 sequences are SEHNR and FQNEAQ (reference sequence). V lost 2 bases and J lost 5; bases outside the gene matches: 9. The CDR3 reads CASSLIGLAGDDEQYF. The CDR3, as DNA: TGTGCCAGCAGCTTAATTGGGCTAGCGGGAGATGACGAGCAGTACTTC.

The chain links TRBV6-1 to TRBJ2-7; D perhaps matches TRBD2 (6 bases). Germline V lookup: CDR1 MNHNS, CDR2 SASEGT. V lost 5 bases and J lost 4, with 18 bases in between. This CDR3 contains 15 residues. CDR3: CASSNSGGLRYEQYF. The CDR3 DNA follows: TGTGCCAGCAGTAATAGCGGAGGTCTACGTTACGAGCAGTACTTC.

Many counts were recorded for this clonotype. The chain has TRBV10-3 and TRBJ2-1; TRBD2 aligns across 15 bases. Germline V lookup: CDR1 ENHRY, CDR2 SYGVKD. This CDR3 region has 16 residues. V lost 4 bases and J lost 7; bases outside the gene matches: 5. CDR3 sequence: CAISAGLAGGRNEQFF. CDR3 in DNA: TGTGCCATCAGTGCCGGACTAGCGGGAGGGAGGAATGAGCAGTTCTTC.

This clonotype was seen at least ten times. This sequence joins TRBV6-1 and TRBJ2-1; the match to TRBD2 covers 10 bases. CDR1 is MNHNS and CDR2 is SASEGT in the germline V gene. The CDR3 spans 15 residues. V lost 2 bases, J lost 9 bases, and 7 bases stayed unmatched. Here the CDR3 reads CASSEFTSGTGEQFF. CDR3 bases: TGTGCCAGCAGTGAATTTACTAGCGGGACGGGTGAGCAGTTCTTC.

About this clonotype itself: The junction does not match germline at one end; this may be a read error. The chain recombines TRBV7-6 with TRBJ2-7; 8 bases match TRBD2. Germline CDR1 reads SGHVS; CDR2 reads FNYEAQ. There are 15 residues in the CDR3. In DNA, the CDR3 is TGTGCCAGCAGCTTTAGTAGCGGGGAAGGCTACGGGCAGTACTTC. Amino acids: CASSFSSGEGYGQYF. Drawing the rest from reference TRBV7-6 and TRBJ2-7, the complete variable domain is GAGVSQSPRYKVTKRGQDVALRCDPISGHVSLYWYRQALGQGPEFLTYFNYEAQQDKSGLPNDRFSAERPEGSISTLTIQRTEQRDSAMYRCASSFSSGEGYGQYFGPGTRLTVT.

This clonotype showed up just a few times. In nucleotides, the CDR3 is TGTGCCACCTCGACAGGGTTGGGAGCAGATACGCAGTATTTT. Amino acid sequence: CATSTGLGADTQYF. J is TRBJ2-3 and V is TRBV6-1; 7 bases agree with TRBD1. Per the germline V gene, CDR1 is MNHNS and CDR2 is SASEGT. This CDR3 comprises 14 residues. Trimming at V came to 10 bases and at J to 4 bases, leaving 11 bases not matched to a gene.

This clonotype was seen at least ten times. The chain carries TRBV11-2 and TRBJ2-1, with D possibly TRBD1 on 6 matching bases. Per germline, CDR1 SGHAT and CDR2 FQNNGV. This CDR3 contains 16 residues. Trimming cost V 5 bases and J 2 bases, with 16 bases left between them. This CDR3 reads CASSPGGRGAYNEQFF. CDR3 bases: TGTGCCAGCAGCCCGGGTGGCAGGGGCGCCTACAATGAGCAGTTCTTC. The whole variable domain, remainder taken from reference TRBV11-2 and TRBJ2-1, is EAGVAQSPRYKIIEKRQSVAFWCNPISGHATLYWYQQILGQGPKLLIQFQNNGVVDDSQLPKDRFSAERLKGVDSTLKIQPAKLEDSAVYLCASSPGGRGAYNEQFFGPGTRLTVL.

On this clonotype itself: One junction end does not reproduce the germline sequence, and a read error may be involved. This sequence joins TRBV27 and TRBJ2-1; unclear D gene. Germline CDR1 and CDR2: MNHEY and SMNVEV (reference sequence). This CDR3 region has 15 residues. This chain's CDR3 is CASSLYASSYNEQLF. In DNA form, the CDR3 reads TGTGCCAGCAGTCTCTACGCGAGCTCCTACAATGAGCAGCTCTTC.